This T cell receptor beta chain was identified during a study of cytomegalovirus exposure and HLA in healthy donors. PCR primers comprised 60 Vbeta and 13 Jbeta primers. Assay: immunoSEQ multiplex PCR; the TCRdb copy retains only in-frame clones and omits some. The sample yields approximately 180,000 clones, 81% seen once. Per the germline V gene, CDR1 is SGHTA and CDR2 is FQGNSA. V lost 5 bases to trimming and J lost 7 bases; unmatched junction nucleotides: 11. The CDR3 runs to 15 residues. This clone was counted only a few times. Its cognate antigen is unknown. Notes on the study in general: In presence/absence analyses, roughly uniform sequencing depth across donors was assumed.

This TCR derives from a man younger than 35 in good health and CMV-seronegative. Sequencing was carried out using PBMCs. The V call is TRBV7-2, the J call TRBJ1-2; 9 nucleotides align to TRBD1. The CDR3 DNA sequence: TGTGCCAGCAGCCTTACCGGGACAGGGCCAGTTGGCTACACCTTC. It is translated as CASSLTGTGPVGYTF.